The T cell receptor beta chain under discussion was sequenced for a study of memory CD4+ T cells and cytomegalovirus serostatus. Single viable CD3+CD4+CD8-CD45RO+ cells were sorted as the memory CD4+ T cells. With 0 bases removed from V and 4 bases from J, the gap between germline ends came to 18 bases. The CDR3 covers 17 residues. The germline CDR1 and CDR2 sequences are SGHTA and FQGNSA. Generated by immunoSEQ multiplex PCR, the TCRdb table keeps only in-frame clones and is missing some. Of around 30,000 clones in the sample, under 80% were seen once. The chain employs TRBV7-2 and TRBJ1-2, with D uncertain. The sequence derives from an adult in good health and CMV-seronegative. Some clones in this sample may be carry-over from other donors' samples. Source material: memory CD4+ T cells from blood. The CDR3 coding sequence is TGTGCCAGCAGCTTAGCTCCCCGGGCAGCCCGGGGCTATGGCTACACCTTC. Encoded protein: CASSLAPRAARGYGYTF.